This T cell receptor beta chain was sequenced for a study of blood T cells in healthy people across ages. Study details: About one barcoded beta molecule per two T cells was captured by template switching.

This CDR3 has 15 residues. CDR1 and CDR2 from the germline V gene are KGHSH and LQKENI. V lost 0 bases to trimming and J lost 0 bases; unmatched junction nucleotides: 1. With a J-beta primer mix and a sample-barcoded 5' primer, a second PCR ran roughly 6 to 11 cycles. TCRdb re-called the 5' RACE reads through MiXCR, storing one row per CDR3 protein. The sample holds about 900,000 distinct CDR3 sequences, around 62% seen once. The TCR comes from a young man in good health. The sequenced sample was blood. The V call is TRBV18, the J call TRBJ1-2; 7 nucleotides match TRBD1. CDR3 coding DNA: TGTGCCAGCTCACCACCGCAGGGGGCTAACTATGGCTACACCTTC. This gives the protein CASSPPQGANYGYTF.